One and the same sample provided the 21 T cell receptor beta chains below, sequenced in a study of blood T cell repertoires in COVID-19. TCRdb's copy holds only in-frame clones and misses some; the assay was immunoSEQ multiplex PCR. This sample has 250,000 to 300,000 clones, with 87% found just once. The specimen sequenced was peripheral blood. The receptors originated from a woman between 50 and 59 years old who had recovered from COVID-19.

As for this clone: A junction end diverges from the germline sequence, so it may reflect a read error. The chain has TRBV28 and TRBJ1-5; 10 positions agree with TRBD1. The CDR3 spans 16 residues. Germline V gene sequence: CDR1 MDHEN, CDR2 SYDVKM. The CDR3 reads CASSFLDRGSNRPQHF. The CDR3 DNA is TGTGCCAGCAGTTTTTTGGACAGGGGGAGCAATCGGCCCCAGCATTTT.

This sequence joins TRBV28 and TRBJ2-1, with 13 nucleotides matching TRBD2. Germline values: CDR1 MDHEN, CDR2 SYDVKM. The V segment lost 7 bases and the J segment 1 base; nucleotides outside the gene matches: 4. The CDR3 extends over 16 amino acids. CDR3: CASTVTSGRSYNEQFF. As DNA, the CDR3 is TGTGCCAGCACCGTGACTAGCGGGAGGTCCTACAATGAGCAGTTCTTC.

The chain is built from TRBV7-2 and TRBJ1-1; D may be TRBD1 (6 bases). The CDR3 loop spans 13 amino acids. V lost 4 bases to trimming and J lost 1 base, with 7 bases between them. Germline assignment: CDR1 SGHTA and CDR2 FQGNSA. The CDR3 loop is CASSSGQNTEAFF. In DNA, the CDR3 is TGTGCCAGCAGCTCGGGACAGAACACTGAAGCTTTCTTT. The variable domain in full, with the rest retrieved from reference TRBV7-2 and TRBJ1-1, is GAGVSQSPSNKVTEKGKDVELRCDPISGHTALYWYRQSLGQGLEFLIYFQGNSAPDKSGLPSDRFSAERTGGSVSTLTIQRTQQEDSAVYLCASSSGQNTEAFFGQGTRLTVV.

The rearrangement uses TRBV18 and TRBJ1-1, with 9 bases fitting TRBD1. V lost 6 bases and J lost 6; bases outside the gene matches: 5. CDR1 KGHSH and CDR2 LQKENI come from the germline V gene. The CDR3 has 13 amino acids. This CDR3 is CASSLGQGPEAFF. As DNA, the CDR3 is TGTGCCAGCTCCCTGGGACAGGGTCCTGAAGCTTTCTTT. Looking up the rest from reference TRBV18 and TRBJ1-1 gives the full variable domain: NAGVMQNPRHLVRRRGQEARLRCSPMKGHSHVYWYRQLPEEGLKFMVYLQKENIIDESGMPKERFSAEFPKEGPSILRIQQVVRGDSAAYFCASSLGQGPEAFFGQGTRLTVV.

The chain carries TRBV13 and TRBJ2-7; possible D gene TRBD1, 6 bases. Trimming left V 5 bases short and J 7 bases short, with 12 bases between. CDR1 PRHDT and CDR2 FYEKMQ come from the germline V gene (reference sequence). The CDR3 is 12 amino acids. The CDR3 loop reads CASSQLGTEQYF. CDR3 nucleotide sequence: TGTGCCAGCAGCCAACTGGGGACAGAGCAGTACTTC.

This rearrangement joins TRBV4-2 to TRBJ2-2, with no clear D. V was shortened by 0 bases and J by 4 bases, with 12 bases between the two germline ends. Germline CDR1 and CDR2: LGHNA and YNFKEQ. This CDR3 comprises 16 residues. The CDR3 is CASSQDGLIPTGELFF. CDR3 in DNA: TGTGCCAGCAGCCAAGATGGTCTAATCCCCACCGGGGAGCTGTTTTTT.

This rearrangement joins TRBV4-2 to TRBJ1-3, with 7 bases identical to TRBD1. Germline V gene lookup returns CDR1 LGHNA and CDR2 YNFKEQ. The junction had 0 bases not matched to a gene; V was cut back by 3 bases and J by 4 bases. This CDR3 spans 13 amino acids. DNA for the CDR3: TGTGCCAGCAGCCAGGACAGGGGAAACACCATATATTTT. Its translation: CASSQDRGNTIYF.

The chain has TRBV6-2 or TRBV6-3 and TRBJ2-1, with D hard to call. The ends were cut back, 0 bases at V and 2 bases at J, with 11 bases in the middle. This CDR3 is built from 16 residues. The germline V gene encodes CDR1 MNHEY and CDR2 SVGEGT. Written as DNA, the CDR3 is TGTGCCAGCAGTTACTCACTGGGTAGCCCCTACAATGAGCAGTTCTTC. Its protein is CASSYSLGSPYNEQFF.

The genes are TRBV19 and TRBJ1-5; 7 nucleotides align to TRBD1. Germline V gives CDR1 LNHDA, CDR2 SQIVND (reference sequence). Trimming took 8 bases from V and 5 from J; bases not matched to a gene: 12. CDR3 length: 15 residues. CDR3 nucleotides: TGTGCCAGTGGAAAGGCAGGGGGTCGAGATCAGCCCCAGCATTTT. Translated, it gives CASGKAGGRDQPQHF.

The V call is TRBV30, the J call TRBJ1-4; 8 positions agree with TRBD1. CDR3 length equals 14 residues. V shed 4 bases and J 6 bases; nucleotides not matched to a gene: 7. Germline V gene sequence: CDR1 GTSNPN, CDR2 SVGIG (reference sequence). The CDR3 region is CAWTAGGADEKLFF. As DNA, the CDR3 is TGTGCCTGGACCGCAGGGGGCGCCGATGAAAAACTGTTTTTT. The full variable domain, its missing parts supplied by reference TRBV30 and TRBJ1-4, is SQTIHQWPATLVQPVGSPLSLECTVEGTSNPNLYWYRQAAGRGLQLLFYSVGIGQISSEVPQNLSASRPQDRQFILSSKKLLLSDSGFYLCAWTAGGADEKLFFGSGTQLSVL.

V and J are TRBV28 and TRBJ1-5; D not resolved. The CDR3 loop spans 13 amino acids. Trimming removed 7 bases at V and 7 bases at J, with 14 bases between. In germline, CDR1 is MDHEN, CDR2 SYDVKM. CDR3 bases: TGTGCCAGCACCTCTACGCCGGAGCAGCCCCAGCATTTT. It encodes CASTSTPEQPQHF.

The V call is TRBV27, the J call TRBJ1-1; D possibly corresponds to TRBD1 (6 bases). V was trimmed by 6 bases and J by 6 bases, leaving 17 bases between them. The germline V gene encodes CDR1 MNHEY and CDR2 SMNVEV (reference sequence). This CDR3 has 14 amino acids. For the CDR3, the DNA is TGTGCCAGCAGGACCCCAGGGGTCTCAGCTGAAGCTTTCTTT. Translating gives CASRTPGVSAEAFF.

The chain joins TRBV29-1 to TRBJ1-5; D remains unclear. The CDR3 extends over 13 amino acids. Germline values: CDR1 SQVTM, CDR2 ANQGSEA. The ends were cut back, 7 bases at V and 7 bases at J, with 17 bases in the middle. CDR3 bases: TGCAGCGCTGGTCTGGGCGGAGGACAGCCCCAGCATTTT. As protein: CSAGLGGGQPQHF.

This rearrangement joins TRBV27 to TRBJ1-6; unclear D gene. The CDR3 has 13 amino acids. The germline V gene has CDR1 MNHEY and CDR2 SMNVEV (reference sequence). V shed 2 bases and J shed 7 bases, with 6 bases lying between them. The CDR3: CASSLNGNSPLHF. The CDR3 bases are TGTGCCAGCAGTTTAAACGGGAATTCACCCCTCCACTTT.

The V gene is TRBV5-1, the J gene TRBJ1-6; D not resolved. Germline CDR1 SGHRS, CDR2 YFSETQ. CDR3 length: 16 amino acids. Between the trimmed V and J ends, which lost 0 bases and 4 bases, there was a span of 11 bases. CDR3 amino acids: CASSLEAGFYNSPLHF. CDR3 bases: TGCGCCAGCAGCTTGGAAGCGGGATTTTATAATTCACCCCTCCACTTT.

The CDR3: CASSDQGGNYGYTF. The CDR3 DNA reads TGTGCCAGCTCCGACCAAGGGGGAAACTATGGCTACACCTTC. This rearrangement joins TRBV18 to TRBJ1-2; possible D gene TRBD1, 6 bases. This CDR3 comprises 14 residues. Trimming took off 6 bases at V and 2 bases at J, with 13 bases between the two ends. Germline V gene sequence: CDR1 KGHSH, CDR2 LQKENI.

This clone was seen just once. This chain connects TRBV2 to TRBJ1-1; D remains unclear. The germline gives CDR1 SNHLY, CDR2 FYNNEI. Between the trimmed V and J ends, which lost 4 bases and 7 bases, there was a span of 7 bases. This CDR3 contains 11 residues. CDR3 amino acids: CASSVVFEAFF. The DNA for the CDR3 is TGTGCCAGCAGTGTAGTTTTTGAAGCTTTCTTT.

The chain combines TRBV18 with TRBJ2-7; 11 bases are shared with TRBD1. V trimming: 6 bases; J trimming: 6 bases; junction bases outside the gene matches: 10. The CDR3 covers 15 residues. Germline assignment: CDR1 KGHSH and CDR2 LQKENI. In nucleotides, the CDR3 is TGTGCCAGCTCGATCGGGACAGGGGGACCTAGCGAGCAGTACTTC. Protein product: CASSIGTGGPSEQYF. The full variable domain, completed using reference TRBV18 and TRBJ2-7, is NAGVMQNPRHLVRRRGQEARLRCSPMKGHSHVYWYRQLPEEGLKFMVYLQKENIIDESGMPKERFSAEFPKEGPSILRIQQVVRGDSAAYFCASSIGTGGPSEQYFGPGTRLTVT.

CDR3 sequence reads: CASSITGNRYGYTF. CDR3 nucleotides: TGTGCCAGTAGTATTACGGGGAATCGTTATGGCTACACCTTC. The chain links TRBV19 to TRBJ1-2, with D hard to call. Per the germline V gene, CDR1 is LNHDA and CDR2 is SQIVND (reference sequence). Trimming removed 3 bases from V and 5 bases from J, with 13 bases in between. The CDR3 is made up of 14 amino acids.

This clone was observed many times. The chain has TRBV15 and TRBJ1-4, with 12 bases aligning to TRBD1. V was pared by 4 bases and J by 8 bases, with 11 bases of the junction left unmatched. In germline, CDR1 is LNHNV, CDR2 YYDKDF (reference sequence). The CDR3 covers 17 residues. The CDR3 DNA is TGTGCCACCAGCATCCCGGGACAGGGGGCACTAAAAGAAAAACTGTTTTTT. Amino acids: CATSIPGQGALKEKLFF.

As regards this clone: This sample includes further DNA sequences coding for the same CDR3. V is TRBV5-1 and J is TRBJ2-7; TRBD1 matches 7 bases. The V gene end was trimmed by 3 bases and the J gene end by 0 bases; junction bases not matched to a gene: 3. Germline assignment: CDR1 SGHRS and CDR2 YFSETQ. The CDR3 loop spans 14 amino acids. The CDR3 DNA follows: TGCGCCAGCAGCTCTCGACAGGGCTCCTACGAGCAGTACTTC. It yields the protein CASSSRQGSYEQYF.